The 20 T cell receptor beta chains below all came from one sample that was sequenced in a study of control samples from healthy donors and cancer patients. The table came from immunoSEQ multiplex PCR; TCRdb's copy has only in-frame clones and leaves some out. The data hold 78,000 or so clones, with around 84% observed a single time. The source material was blood. The origin of the receptors is a man over 45 in good health.

This clone showed up just a few times. The chain is built from TRBV12-3 or TRBV12-4 and TRBJ2-5; D is possibly TRBD1 (6 bases). V dropped 6 bases and J dropped 2 bases, with 10 bases sitting between them. This CDR3 is 13 amino acids long. The CDR3 DNA is TGTGCCAGCAGCCCGACAGGACAAGAGACCCAGTACTTC. This encodes CASSPTGQETQYF.

This chain links TRBV6-6 with TRBJ1-4, with a weak D call TRBD1 (5 bases). The CDR3 runs 15 residues. Germline values: CDR1 MNHNY, CDR2 SVGAGI (reference sequence). V was clipped by 1 base and J by 7 bases, with 13 bases between them. The CDR3 DNA follows: TGTGCCAGCAGTTACTGGGGGGGTTGGGGTGAAAAACTGTTTTTT. Residues: CASSYWGGWGEKLFF.

The chain recombines TRBV20-1 with TRBJ2-1; 9 bases match TRBD2. This CDR3 is 14 amino acids long. J lost 6 bases, V lost 3 bases, and 6 bases had no gene match. Germline V gene sequence: CDR1 DFQATT, CDR2 SNEGSKA (reference sequence). CDR3 protein: CSASSGRVGNEQFF. In DNA form, the CDR3 reads TGCAGTGCTAGTAGCGGGAGAGTTGGCAATGAGCAGTTCTTC.

CDR3 region: CASSLIGPKNIQYF. In DNA form, the CDR3 reads TGTGCCAGCAGTTTGATAGGACCTAAAAACATTCAGTACTTC. The chain links TRBV6-2 or TRBV6-3 to TRBJ2-4; D call uncertain. Germline V gene lookup returns CDR1 MNHEY and CDR2 SVGEGT. This CDR3 comprises 14 residues. V lost 4 bases and J 4 bases, leaving 11 bases between the germline ends.

The chain joins TRBV6-5 to TRBJ1-1; D unresolved. The CDR3 extends over 13 amino acids. V dropped 3 bases and J dropped 1 base, with 6 bases sitting between them. Germline loops: CDR1 MNHEY, CDR2 SVGAGI. The CDR3 sequence is CASSYNRNTEAFF. The DNA for the CDR3 is TGTGCCAGCAGTTATAACAGGAACACTGAAGCTTTCTTT.

The chain couples TRBV24-1 to TRBJ1-1; D remains ambiguous. The germline CDR1 and CDR2 sequences are KGHDR and SFDVKD. The length of the CDR3 is 11 residues. Trimming stripped 7 bases from V and 1 base from J, with 3 bases between. CDR3 loop: CATRTNTEAFF. CDR3 DNA: TGTGCCACCAGGACGAACACTGAAGCTTTCTTT.

V is TRBV10-2 and J is TRBJ2-7; D gene uncertain. The V end was cut by 0 bases, the J end by 4 bases, with 10 bases between. Germline CDR1 reads WSHSY; CDR2 reads SAAADI. The CDR3 contains 14 residues. The chain's CDR3 is CASSESVSEYEQYF. For the CDR3, the DNA is TGCGCCAGCAGTGAGTCAGTCAGTGAGTACGAGCAGTACTTC.

The V gene is TRBV18, the J gene TRBJ2-1; D perhaps matches TRBD2 (6 bases). V was shortened by 2 bases and J by 8 bases, with 13 bases between the two germline ends. This CDR3 comprises 14 residues. Germline V gene lookup returns CDR1 KGHSH and CDR2 LQKENI. The DNA for the CDR3 is TGTGCCAGCTCACCAAGGACGGGAGCCGATGAGCAGTTCTTC. Translating gives CASSPRTGADEQFF.

The V call is TRBV20-1, the J call TRBJ2-1; D not resolved. CDR1 DFQATT and CDR2 SNEGSKA come from the germline V gene (reference sequence). CDR3 length: 19 residues. V was trimmed by 3 bases and J by 0 bases, leaving 24 bases between them. CDR3 coding DNA: TGCAGTGCTAGTTCTGTTTTGACTCGGCCTATCGGCTCCTACAATGAGCAGTTCTTC. Translated, it gives CSASSVLTRPIGSYNEQFF.

The rearrangement uses TRBV14 and TRBJ2-5; the D gene is possibly TRBD2 (5 bases). In germline, CDR1 is SGHDN, CDR2 FVKESK. CDR3 length equals 13 residues. The ends were cut back, 4 bases at V and 5 bases at J, with 11 bases in the middle. In DNA, the CDR3 is TGTGCCAGCAGCCTCTTATCGGGGGAGACCCAGTACTTC. Its translation is CASSLLSGETQYF.

The chain carries TRBV7-3 and TRBJ2-1, with 10 bases lining up with TRBD2. This CDR3 is built from 16 residues. V lost 1 base to trimming and J lost 8 bases; unmatched junction nucleotides: 8. The V gene's germline CDR1 is SGHTA and CDR2 FQGTGA. The CDR3 spells CASSLKNLAGVDEQFF. The DNA of the CDR3 is TGTGCCAGCAGCTTAAAGAACCTAGCGGGAGTCGATGAGCAGTTCTTC.

The chain couples TRBV7-7 to TRBJ2-1; 9 bases fit TRBD2. J gave up 4 bases and V 5 bases, and 6 bases lay outside the gene matches. The CDR3 has 15 residues. From germline, CDR1 is SSHAT and CDR2 FNYEAQ (reference sequence). The DNA for the CDR3 is TGTGCCAGCAGCGCCCTAGCGGGAACTTACAATGAGCAGTTCTTC. It specifies CASSALAGTYNEQFF.

The chain joins TRBV28 to TRBJ1-2, with 8 nucleotides matching TRBD1. The CDR3 length is 14 residues. Trimming took 2 bases from V and 8 from J; bases not matched to a gene: 7. Germline CDR1 reads MDHEN; CDR2 reads SYDVKM. CDR3 coding DNA: TGTGCCAGCAGTTTAATGGCAGGGGGCGAAGGCTACACCTTC. It yields the protein CASSLMAGGEGYTF.

This chain uses TRBV11-3 with TRBJ1-6; 10 nucleotides agree with TRBD1. J lost 10 bases, V lost 5 bases, and 8 bases had no gene match. The CDR3 length is 15 residues. The germline V gene encodes CDR1 SGHNT and CDR2 YENEEA. This CDR3 is CASSPRTGGGSPLHF. The CDR3 bases are TGTGCCAGCAGCCCCAGGACAGGGGGAGGATCACCCCTCCACTTT.

This chain's CDR3 is CAWDGGNGRQETQYF. DNA for the CDR3: TGTGCCTGGGACGGGGGAAATGGGCGGCAAGAGACCCAGTACTTC. The chain couples TRBV30 to TRBJ2-5, with D possibly matching TRBD2 (6 bases). Trimming cost V 5 bases and J 2 bases, with 18 bases left between them. This CDR3 is 15 amino acids long. From germline, CDR1 is GTSNPN and CDR2 SVGIG (reference sequence).

V usage is TRBV3-1 (or the pseudogene TRBV3-2) and J usage is TRBJ2-6; D is possibly TRBD1 (5 bases). This CDR3 contains 16 residues. CDR1 is LGHDT and CDR2 is YNNKEL in the germline V gene (reference sequence). V was cut by 0 bases and J by 0 bases, with 6 bases left in between. CDR3: CASSQDRDSGANVLTF. The CDR3 DNA is TGTGCCAGCAGCCAAGACAGGGACTCTGGGGCCAACGTCCTGACTTTC.

This chain connects TRBV11-3 to TRBJ1-1, with D perhaps matching TRBD1 (5 bases). Trimming pared 3 bases from V and 3 bases from J, leaving 20 bases between. The V gene's germline CDR1 is SGHNT and CDR2 YENEEA. This CDR3 spans 17 amino acids. CDR3 bases: TGTGCCAGCAGCTTTGTCGGACACGGGGGTCGTTACACTGAAGCTTTCTTT. Residues: CASSFVGHGGRYTEAFF. Combining the CDR3 with reference TRBV11-3 and TRBJ1-1 gives the whole variable domain EAGVVQSPRYKIIEKKQPVAFWCNPISGHNTLYWYLQNLGQGPELLIRYENEEAVDDSQLPKDRFSAERLKGVDSTLKIQPAELGDSAVYLCASSFVGHGGRYTEAFFGQGTRLTVV.

A single count supports this clone. The chain is built from TRBV19 and TRBJ1-1; the match to TRBD1 covers 7 bases. The CDR3 is 15 amino acids. The V gene's germline CDR1 is LNHDA and CDR2 SQIVND (reference sequence). J was trimmed by 0 bases and V by 5 bases; bases with no gene match: 6. The CDR3 region is CASSSGQLMNTEAFF. The CDR3 region has the DNA TGTGCCAGTAGTTCGGGACAGCTCATGAACACTGAAGCTTTCTTT.

The chain employs TRBV2 and TRBJ2-1; D might be TRBD2 (5 bases). Germline V gene sequence: CDR1 SNHLY, CDR2 FYNNEI. The V gene lost 6 bases and the J gene lost 0 bases, with 15 bases spanning the gap. The CDR3 spans 16 residues. The CDR3 loop is CASSGFFEGSYNEQFF. CDR3 DNA sequence: TGTGCCAGCAGCGGCTTCTTCGAGGGCTCCTACAATGAGCAGTTCTTC.

The chain combines TRBV13 with TRBJ1-3; 8 bases match TRBD1. The CDR3 covers 18 residues. V dropped 5 bases and J dropped 4; count of bases not matched to a gene: 16. Germline V gives CDR1 PRHDT, CDR2 FYEKMQ (reference sequence). The CDR3 coding sequence is TGTGCCAGCAGCCGCAGGGGGCAAAGACCAAGTCCAGGAAACACCATATATTTT. It is translated as CASSRRGQRPSPGNTIYF.